This T cell receptor (beta chain) is from a study of T cell repertoires in cytomegalovirus infection. Study overall: Recently identified HLA-C-restricted CMV epitopes were among the peptides used. Whole-study findings and limits: The ex vivo response showed dominance by HLA-C-restricted CMV-specific TCR beta clonotypes.

Looked up from germline, CDR1 is MDHEN and CDR2 is SYDVKM. Unmatched junction bases numbered 6, after V lost 1 base and J lost 2 bases. The CDR3 extends over 17 amino acids. Worth noting for this clonotype: The antigen is unknown.

From the reads, TCRdb called clonotypes with MiXCR, one entry per CDR3 protein. The sample holds approximately 350,000 distinct CDR3 sequences; roughly 34% are singletons and the top ten take roughly 12%. This TCR was sampled from a human donor in good health (CMV status not recorded). Some clones in this sample may be carry-over from other donors' samples. J is TRBJ2-1 and V is TRBV28, with 9 nucleotides matching TRBD2. The specimen was cultured PBMCs, collected from culture after CMV antigen stimulation. CDR3 bases: TGTGCCAGCAGTTTATTAGGGCTAGCGGGACCCTACAATGAGCAGTTCTTC. It codes for CASSLLGLAGPYNEQFF.